Each of the 12 T cell receptor beta chains below was sequenced from the same sample in a study of blood T cell repertoires in COVID-19 (dated by TCRdb to the early 2020s). Library preparation employed the immunoSEQ multiplex PCR assay. The clones in this table, taken by TCRdb from immuneACCESS, are in-frame only. Not every clone is retained; where verified, under half of the shortfall comes from an unresolved V gene, and the cause of the rest is unknown. The sample yields around 370,000 clones; nearly 90% were counted once. The ten biggest clones cover around 7% of the sample. Sequencing was done on a sample of peripheral blood. The receptors shown here come from a man aged 18-30 years with active or convalescent COVID-19.

The chain employs TRBV28 and TRBJ1-5; TRBD1 aligns across 9 bases. Germline lookup yields CDR1 MDHEN and CDR2 SYDVKM. Trimming took 7 bases from V and 5 from J; bases not matched to a gene: 12. The CDR3 extends over 16 amino acids. The CDR3 protein is CASNTIMGQGHQPQHF. The CDR3 region has the DNA TGTGCCAGCAATACCATAATGGGACAGGGCCATCAGCCCCAGCATTTT.

This chain connects TRBV15 to TRBJ1-2; TRBD1 aligns across 7 bases. The CDR3 sequence is 15 residues long. The V gene's germline CDR1 is LNHNV and CDR2 YYDKDF (reference sequence). The V segment lost 1 base and the J segment 4 bases; nucleotides outside the gene matches: 6. CDR3 DNA sequence: TGTGCCACCAGCAGAGGGACAGGAACTCTCTATGGCTACACCTTC. It is translated as CATSRGTGTLYGYTF.

V gene TRBV28 combines with J gene TRBJ1-4; D call uncertain. Germline CDR1 reads MDHEN; CDR2 reads SYDVKM. The CDR3 is 15 residues long. V lost 7 bases to trimming and J lost 6 bases, with 18 bases between them. The CDR3 DNA sequence: TGTGCCAGCAACACGGTTCGAGTAGGAGATGAAAAACTGTTTTTT. This translates into CASNTVRVGDEKLFF.

V gene TRBV6-2 or TRBV6-3 combines with J gene TRBJ1-1; the D is unclear. Per the germline V gene, CDR1 is MNHEY and CDR2 is SVGEGT. The CDR3 consists of 14 residues. V was pared by 4 bases and J by 4 bases, with 13 bases between. CDR3 amino acids: CASSFWVGSTEAFF. The CDR3 nucleotides are TGTGCCAGCAGTTTTTGGGTAGGGAGCACTGAAGCTTTCTTT.

This chain connects TRBV11-2 to TRBJ1-2; D remains ambiguous. The CDR3 loop spans 11 amino acids. V lost 1 base and J lost 13, with 10 bases in between. CDR1 and CDR2 (germline): SGHAT, FQNNGV. The CDR3 loop is CASSLGSRCTF. DNA for the CDR3: TGTGCCAGCAGCTTAGGGTCCAGGTGCACCTTC.

This sequence joins TRBV18 and TRBJ2-1; 8 bases agree with TRBD1. Germline lookup yields CDR1 KGHSH and CDR2 LQKENI. The CDR3 extends over 18 amino acids. Trimming took 2 bases from V and 6 from J; bases not matched to a gene: 15. CDR3 sequence: CASSPERTGIGRRNEQFF. Written as DNA, the CDR3 is TGTGCCAGCTCACCAGAGCGGACAGGGATTGGTCGGCGCAATGAGCAGTTCTTC.

The V gene is TRBV5-6, the J gene TRBJ2-7; D possibly corresponds to TRBD2 (7 bases). V dropped 0 bases and J dropped 6 bases, with 19 bases sitting between them. The length of the CDR3 is 16 residues. Germline loops: CDR1 SGHDT, CDR2 YYEEEE. The DNA of the CDR3 is TGTGCCAGCAGCTTGGTAGTCCGAGGGGGGGCGGTCGAGCAGTACTTC. It yields the protein CASSLVVRGGAVEQYF.

The chain combines TRBV9 with TRBJ2-5; 8 bases fit TRBD1. V lost 2 bases and J lost 0; bases outside the gene matches: 12. This CDR3 region has 18 residues. CDR1 is SGDLS and CDR2 is YYNGEE in the germline V gene. CDR3 in amino acids: CASSVDFRGRGDQETQYF. The CDR3 nucleotides are TGTGCCAGCAGCGTCGACTTCAGGGGGCGAGGGGACCAAGAGACCCAGTACTTC.

V and J are TRBV9 and TRBJ1-1; TRBD1 might be the D (5 bases). V was pared by 3 bases and J by 0 bases, with 12 bases between. From germline, CDR1 is SGDLS and CDR2 YYNGEE. The CDR3 runs 15 residues. The CDR3 loop is CASSGGGTMNTEAFF. The DNA of the CDR3 is TGTGCCAGCAGCGGGGGCGGAACTATGAACACTGAAGCTTTCTTT.

V gene TRBV10-2 combines with J gene TRBJ2-1, with TRBD2 matching over 8 bases. The germline V gene encodes CDR1 WSHSY and CDR2 SAAADI. Losses at the gene ends were 5 bases for V and 4 bases for J; bases not matched to a gene: 7. The length of the CDR3 is 15 residues. The DNA for the CDR3 is TGCGCCAGCAGTCTGGCGGGGGGCCGGTACAATGAGCAGTTCTTC. Its protein product is CASSLAGGRYNEQFF.

This sequence joins TRBV9 and TRBJ2-7, with 9 positions matching TRBD1. The J segment lost 2 bases and the V segment lost 4 bases, leaving 7 bases of the junction unmatched. Germline CDR1 is SGDLS and CDR2 is YYNGEE. The CDR3 runs to 15 residues. DNA of the CDR3: TGTGCCAGCAGCACCCGACAGGGGGTTCCCTACGAGCAGTACTTC. Its translation: CASSTRQGVPYEQYF.

The chain is built from TRBV29-1 and TRBJ1-4; D is possibly TRBD1 (5 bases). The CDR3 spans 13 residues. Between the trimmed V and J ends, which lost 7 bases and 8 bases, there was a span of 17 bases. Germline V CDR1 and CDR2: SQVTM, ANQGSEA. CDR3 loop: CSAAGGGKEKLFF. The CDR3 DNA is TGCAGCGCCGCCGGGGGGGGAAAGGAAAAACTGTTTTTT.